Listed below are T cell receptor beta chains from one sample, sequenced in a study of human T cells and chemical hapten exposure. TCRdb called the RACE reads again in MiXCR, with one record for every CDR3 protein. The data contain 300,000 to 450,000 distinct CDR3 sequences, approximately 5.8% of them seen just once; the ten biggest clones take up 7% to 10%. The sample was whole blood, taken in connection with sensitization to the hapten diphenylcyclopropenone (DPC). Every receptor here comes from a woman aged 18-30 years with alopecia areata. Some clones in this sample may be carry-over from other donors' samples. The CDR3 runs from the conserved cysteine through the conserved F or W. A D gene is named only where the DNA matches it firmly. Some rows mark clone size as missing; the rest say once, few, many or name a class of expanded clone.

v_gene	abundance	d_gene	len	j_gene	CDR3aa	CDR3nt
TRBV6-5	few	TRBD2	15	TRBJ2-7	CASCSSGLVSYEQYF	TGTGCCAGCTGCTCGAGCGGACTAGTCTCCTACGAGCAGTACTTC
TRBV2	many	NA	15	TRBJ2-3	CASSAAGISTDTQYF	TGTGCCAGCAGTGCGGCGGGGATTAGCACAGATACGCAGTATTTT
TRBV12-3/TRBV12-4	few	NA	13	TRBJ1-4	CASVRTVNEKLFF	TGTGCCAGCGTAAGGACAGTTAATGAAAAACTGTTTTTT
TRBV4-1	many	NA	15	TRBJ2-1	CASSQDWKGYNEQFF	TGCGCCAGCAGCCAAGATTGGAAAGGATACAATGAGCAGTTCTTC
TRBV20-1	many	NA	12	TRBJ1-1	CSARSGKGEAFF	TGCAGTGCTAGATCCGGAAAGGGAGAAGCTTTCTTT
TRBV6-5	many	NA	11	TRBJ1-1	CSVYVGTEAFF	TGTTCCGTTTACGTGGGAACTGAAGCTTTCTTT
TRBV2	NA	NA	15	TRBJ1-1	CASEEEKGMNTEAFF	TGTGCCAGCGAAGAAGAGAAGGGAATGAACACTGAAGCTTTCTTT
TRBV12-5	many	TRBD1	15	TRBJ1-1	CASGFATGVNTEAFF	TGTGCTAGTGGTTTCGCGACAGGGGTTAACACTGAAGCTTTCTTT
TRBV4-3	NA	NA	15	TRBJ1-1	CASSQWEGPNTEAFF	TGCGCCAGCAGCCAATGGGAGGGGCCGAACACTGAAGCTTTCTTT
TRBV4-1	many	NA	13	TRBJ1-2	CASSPRELYGYTF	TGCGCCAGCAGCCCCAGGGAACTCTATGGCTACACCTTC
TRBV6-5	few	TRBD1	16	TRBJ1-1	CASSYSPGQTLTEAFF	TGTGCCAGCAGTTACTCGCCGGGACAGACTCTCACTGAAGCTTTCTTT
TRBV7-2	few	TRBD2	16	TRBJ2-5	CASSTGTSGEGKTQYF	TGTGCCAGCAGCACCGGGACTAGCGGGGAGGGGAAGACCCAGTACTTC
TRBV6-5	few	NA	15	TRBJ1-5	CASSEAFRSNQPQHF	TGTGCCAGCTCCGAGGCGTTTCGGAGCAATCAGCCCCAGCATTTT
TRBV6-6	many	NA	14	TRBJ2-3	CASSSTRITDTQYF	TGTGCCAGCAGTTCGACCAGGATCACAGATACGCAGTATTTT
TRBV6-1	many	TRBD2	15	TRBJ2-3	CASSELAGGPYTQYF	TGTGCCAGCAGTGAACTAGCGGGGGGGCCATATACGCAGTATTTT
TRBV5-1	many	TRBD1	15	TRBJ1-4	CASSKTGQTNEKLFF	TGCGCCAGCAGCAAAACGGGACAGACTAATGAAAAACTGTTTTTT
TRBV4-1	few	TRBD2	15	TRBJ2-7	CASSQSTSGGYEQYF	TGCGCCAGCAGCCAATCGACTAGCGGGGGATACGAGCAGTACTTC
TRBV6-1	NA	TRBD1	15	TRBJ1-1	CASSGVLGQATEAFF	TGTGCCAGCAGTGGTGTTTTAGGACAGGCCACTGAAGCTTTCTTT
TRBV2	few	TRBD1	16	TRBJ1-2	CASSGDWGGQGNGYTF	TGTGCCAGCAGTGGAGATTGGGGAGGACAGGGTAATGGCTACACCTTC
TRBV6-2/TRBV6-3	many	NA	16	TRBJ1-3	CASSTLDGSSGNTIYF	TGTGCCAGCAGTACTTTGGACGGGAGCTCTGGAAACACCATATATTTT
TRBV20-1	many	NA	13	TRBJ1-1	CSARGGVGPEAFF	TGCAGTGCTAGAGGTGGCGTAGGGCCTGAAGCTTTCTTT
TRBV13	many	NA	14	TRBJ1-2	CASSSRGPYYGYTF	TGTGCCAGCAGCTCACGCGGACCGTACTATGGCTACACCTTC